This T cell receptor beta chain was identified in a study of molecular identifiers for immune sequencing clone quantification. Overall study results and limits: Whereas naive cells kept under 1% of molecules in clones above 20 RNA copies, such clones held over 97% in effectors.

Previously reported methods and listed TCR primers produced the bulk TCR libraries. TCRdb re-called the PCR reads with MiXCR, one entry per CDR3 protein. The profile covers around 100,000 distinct CDR3 sequences, with about a third appearing a single time and approximately 10% taken by the ten largest. Concerning this clonotype: What it binds is unknown.

The CDR3 length is 14 residues. V gave up 8 bases and J gave up 4 bases, with 17 bases separating them. The sequencing input was naive CD8+ T cells from blood, with Jurkat cell RNA spiked in. Subset indicated: FACS-sorted CD8+CD4-CCR7+CD45RA+ naive T cells. This sequence was found in a human donor in good health. Some libraries in this study had Jurkat cell RNA spiked in. This chain links TRBV12-3 or TRBV12-4 with TRBJ1-2; D remains unclear. The CDR3 region has the DNA TGTGCCAGCGGTGGCGTAGGCGTAGTCTATGGCTACACCTTC. Amino acids: CASGGVGVVYGYTF.